Listed below are T cell receptor beta chains from one sample, sequenced in a study of Graves' ophthalmopathy and Graves' hyperthyroidism. One entry per CDR3 protein, called by TCRdb with MiXCR from the multiplex PCR reads. The table lists 350,000 to 450,000 distinct CDR3 sequences, about 18% of them singletons. Source material: peripheral blood. The receptors derive from a young woman with Graves' ophthalmopathy. The CDR3 runs from the conserved cysteine through the conserved F or W. A D gene is named only where the DNA matches it firmly. A row's size may be missing; if present it is once, few, many or a size class.

d_gene	len	abundance	j_gene	v_gene	CDR3aa	CDR3nt
-	13	-	TRBJ1-1	TRBV29-1	CSVGGLGNTEAFF	TGCAGCGTTGGGGGACTGGGGAACACTGAAGCTTTCTTT
-	16	few	TRBJ1-3	TRBV11-1	CASSLEGSRSGNTIYF	TGTGCCAGCAGCTTAGAGGGGAGCCGCTCTGGAAACACCATATATTTT
TRBD2	15	-	TRBJ2-7	TRBV6-1	CASRQTSGNSYEQYF	TGTGCCAGCAGGCAGACTAGCGGGAACTCCTACGAGCAGTACTTC
TRBD2	16	-	TRBJ2-7	TRBV6-4	CASTGPDGSGRSEQYF	TGTGCCAGCACCGGACCCGATGGTAGCGGGAGAAGCGAGCAGTACTTC
TRBD1	13	many	TRBJ2-5	TRBV7-2	CASSWTGRETQYF	TGTGCCAGCAGCTGGACAGGGCGGGAGACCCAGTACTTC
-	14	few	TRBJ1-2	TRBV18	CASSPNRENYGYTF	TGTGCCAGCTCACCAAACAGGGAAAACTATGGCTACACCTTC
TRBD1	16	many	TRBJ1-1	TRBV14	CASSQDLDRGKTEAFF	TGTGCCAGCAGCCAAGATTTGGACAGGGGGAAAACTGAAGCTTTCTTT
TRBD1	16	many	TRBJ1-2	TRBV28	CASTFDRGRTPYGYTF	TGTGCCAGCACCTTTGACAGGGGGCGGACCCCCTATGGCTACACCTTC
-	15	many	TRBJ1-2	TRBV5-1	CASRASPGGNYGYTF	TGCGCCAGCAGGGCCAGCCCTGGGGGTAACTATGGCTACACCTTC
TRBD1	14	many	TRBJ2-7	TRBV30	CAWSRDRGFYEQYF	TGTGCCTGGAGCCGAGACAGGGGGTTCTACGAGCAGTACTTC
TRBD1	15	many	TRBJ1-1	TRBV2	CASSLTGAPYGEAFF	TGTGCCAGCAGTCTCACAGGGGCACCATACGGTGAAGCTTTCTTT
-	14	-	TRBJ2-5	TRBV10-3	CAISDPGIEETQYF	TGTGCCATCAGTGATCCAGGGATCGAAGAGACCCAGTACTTC
TRBD2	16	many	TRBJ2-5	TRBV2	CASIPGGTPLSETQYF	TGTGCCAGCATCCCCGGGGGGACCCCCCTGTCGGAGACCCAGTACTTC
TRBD2	16	few	TRBJ2-5	TRBV6-2/TRBV6-3	CASSYPQAGGLETQYF	TGTGCCAGCAGTTACCCACAAGCGGGAGGACTGGAGACCCAGTACTTC
-	14	many	TRBJ2-7	TRBV19	CASSISTGPYEQYF	TGTGCCAGTAGTATTTCGACGGGACCCTACGAGCAGTACTTC
TRBD2	16	many	TRBJ2-4	TRBV6-5	CASSSGLAGFKGIQYF	TGTGCCAGCAGTTCCGGACTAGCGGGGTTCAAGGGAATTCAGTACTTC
-	13	many	TRBJ1-1	TRBV19	CASRVDPDGTAFF	TGTGCCAGTAGGGTGGACCCGGACGGAACGGCTTTCTTT
TRBD2	17	many	TRBJ2-3	TRBV27	CASRGLSYGGATDTQYF	TGTGCCAGCAGGGGCCTTAGTTACGGGGGGGCGACAGATACGCAGTATTTT
-	17	many	TRBJ2-7	TRBV11-1	CASSSKILGGRSDEQYF	TGTGCCAGCAGCTCCAAGATCCTAGGGGGGCGAAGCGACGAGCAGTACTTC
TRBD1	14	many	TRBJ1-1	TRBV12-3/TRBV12-4	CASRGTAMNTEAFF	TGTGCCAGCAGGGGGACAGCTATGAACACTGAAGCTTTCTTT
-	12	many	TRBJ1-1	TRBV6-2/TRBV6-3	CASSQVNTEAFF	TGTGCCAGCAGTCAGGTGAACACTGAAGCTTTCTTT
TRBD1	14	many	TRBJ1-1	TRBV29-1	CSVEGDRGHTEAFF	TGCAGCGTTGAGGGGGACAGGGGGCACACTGAAGCTTTCTTT
-	21	many	TRBJ1-5	TRBV4-3	CASSQETGLTNRPYSNQPQHF	TGCGCCAGCAGCCAAGAGACGGGACTCACGAACAGACCCTATAGCAATCAGCCCCAGCATTTT
TRBD1	14	many	TRBJ2-7	TRBV2	CASSWTGTAYEQYF	TGTGCCAGCAGTTGGACAGGGACGGCCTACGAGCAGTACTTC
-	14	many	TRBJ2-7	TRBV11-3	CASSLGPASYEQYF	TGTGCCAGCAGCTTAGGTCCAGCCTCCTACGAGCAGTACTTC
-	15	few	TRBJ1-4	TRBV7-8	CASSLLQGRWEKLFF	TGTGCCAGCAGCTTGTTACAGGGAAGGTGGGAAAAACTGTTTTTT
-	14	many	TRBJ2-2	TRBV6-1	CASSRDTHTGELFF	TGTGCCAGCAGTCGGGACACCCACACCGGGGAGCTGTTTTTT
-	14	many	TRBJ1-6	TRBV20-1	CSARDPSGILALHF	TGCAGTGCTAGAGATCCGTCAGGGATTCTTGCCCTCCACTTT
TRBD1	14	many	TRBJ2-5	TRBV29-1	CSVERAGGEETQYF	TGCAGCGTTGAAAGGGCAGGGGGAGAAGAGACCCAGTACTTC
-	14	-	TRBJ2-7	TRBV6-1	CASSEYGGVYEQYF	TGTGCCAGCAGTGAATACGGGGGCGTGTACGAGCAGTACTTC
-	16	few	TRBJ1-1	TRBV4-2	CASSQDRGTANTEAFF	TGTGCCAGCAGCCAAGATAGAGGGACGGCGAACACTGAAGCTTTCTTT
-	12	many	TRBJ1-6	TRBV20-1	CSARALQGTLHF	TGCAGTGCTAGGGCCCTACAAGGGACCCTCCACTTT
-	13	many	TRBJ1-1	TRBV11-2	CASSYRPNTEAFF	TGTGCCAGCAGCTACAGACCGAACACTGAAGCTTTCTTT
-	13	-	TRBJ1-1	TRBV30	CAWSVLPNTEAFF	TGTGCCTGGAGTGTACTACCTAACACTGAAGCTTTCTTT
-	12	many	TRBJ1-1	TRBV25-1	CASSERGAEAFF	TGTGCCAGCAGTGAAAGGGGGGCTGAAGCTTTCTTT
-	14	many	TRBJ2-7	TRBV28	CASSSRTVGYEQYF	TGTGCCAGCAGTTCCCGGACAGTAGGTTACGAGCAGTACTTC
-	17	-	TRBJ1-6	TRBV2	CASSEWGESSYNSPLHF	TGTGCCAGCAGTGAATGGGGCGAGAGCTCCTATAATTCACCCCTCCACTTT
TRBD1	19	many	TRBJ1-1	TRBV6-1	CASSDLKGQGDLVVAEAFF	TGTGCCAGCAGTGATCTAAAGGGACAGGGGGACCTCGTCGTCGCTGAAGCTTTCTTT
TRBD1	13	many	TRBJ1-5	TRBV28	CAIGTVRNQPQHF	TGTGCCATCGGGACAGTACGCAATCAGCCCCAGCATTTT
-	15	many	TRBJ1-6	TRBV12-3/TRBV12-4	CASSLRGSLDSPLHF	TGTGCCAGCTCCCTCCGGGGCTCCCTAGATTCACCCCTCCACTTT
-	14	-	TRBJ1-2	TRBV12-3/TRBV12-4	CASSPQAGYNGYTF	TGTGCCAGCAGTCCCCAGGCGGGGTATAATGGCTACACCTTC
-	16	many	TRBJ2-7	TRBV6-2/TRBV6-3	CASSPGPWRGNYEQYF	TGTGCCAGCAGTCCTGGGCCCTGGAGGGGTAACTACGAGCAGTACTTC
TRBD1	14	many	TRBJ2-7	TRBV19	CASSGRDRSYEQYF	TGTGCCAGTAGTGGCCGGGACAGATCCTACGAGCAGTACTTC
TRBD2	12	many	TRBJ2-7	TRBV5-1	CASGTSDRPQYF	TGCGCCAGCGGGACTAGCGACCGCCCGCAGTACTTC
TRBD2	13	many	TRBJ2-7	TRBV6-1	CSSSGEVLGEQYF	TGCTCGAGTAGCGGGGAGGTACTGGGGGAGCAGTACTTC